The 12 T cell receptor beta chains given below trace back to one sample, sequenced in a study of shared clonotypes between healthy human individuals. Assay used: immunoSEQ multiplex PCR; TCRdb lists only in-frame clones, some missing. The sample lists about 670,000 clones, approximately 79% occurring once. The sample taken for sequencing was memory CD4+ T cells sorted from blood. Subset reported: CD45RA-negative fraction. The receptors come from a woman aged 30 to 39 in good health.

This clone has only a few counts. A read error is the likely source, as a far larger clone sits one nucleotide away. The sample has other DNA sequences that encode this CDR3 too. V usage is TRBV5-6 and J usage is TRBJ1-1; maybe TRBD1 (5 bases). CDR3 length equals 13 residues. Germline V gives CDR1 SGHDT, CDR2 YYEEEE. V gave up 2 bases and J gave up 2 bases, with 7 bases separating them. The CDR3 DNA reads TGTGCCAGCAGCTTAGACAGAAACACTGAAGCTTTCTTT. As protein: CASSLDRNTEAFF.

CDR3 residues: CATSMGQGVGLGSNQPQHF. The CDR3 DNA is TGTGCCACCAGCATGGGACAGGGGGTGGGTCTAGGAAGCAATCAGCCCCAGCATTTT. The chain employs TRBV15 and TRBJ1-5; 11 bases map to TRBD1. The J segment lost 1 base and the V segment lost 4 bases, leaving 12 bases of the junction unmatched. The CDR3 loop spans 19 amino acids. Germline loops: CDR1 LNHNV, CDR2 YYDKDF (reference sequence).

The chain couples TRBV5-1 to TRBJ1-2; 7 nucleotides line up with TRBD1. Trimming cost V 1 base and J 5 bases; bases outside gene matches: 5. There are 14 residues in the CDR3. CDR1 and CDR2 (germline): SGHRS, YFSETQ. The CDR3 sequence is CASSLSGTAYGYTF. CDR3 sequence (DNA): TGCGCCAGCAGCTTGTCCGGGACAGCTTATGGCTACACCTTC.

J is TRBJ2-1 and V is TRBV11-3; D is unclear. This CDR3 spans 15 amino acids. CDR1 is SGHNT and CDR2 is YENEEA in the germline V gene. The V end lost 1 base, the J end lost 3 bases, and 10 bases lay between the germline ends. CDR3 sequence (DNA): TGTGCCAGCAGCTTAGCCGGAATGGGCTACAATGAGCAGTTCTTC. Protein: CASSLAGMGYNEQFF.

The chain carries TRBV28 and TRBJ1-2, with 7 bases that match TRBD1. This CDR3 region has 15 residues. Germline V gives CDR1 MDHEN, CDR2 SYDVKM. J lost 4 bases, V lost 7 bases, and 12 bases had no gene match. The CDR3 DNA follows: TGTGCCAGCAACCTTGGATTGGGACAGATCTATGGCTACACCTTC. Translating gives CASNLGLGQIYGYTF.

V gene TRBV27 combines with J gene TRBJ2-3; 14 nucleotides match TRBD2. The CDR3 is made up of 18 amino acids. The V segment lost 3 bases and the J segment 6 bases; nucleotides outside the gene matches: 11. Looked up from germline, CDR1 is MNHEY and CDR2 is SMNVEV (reference sequence). CDR3 sequence: CASSLRSGLAGGEDTQYF. CDR3 sequence (DNA): TGTGCCAGCAGTTTGCGGTCCGGACTAGCGGGAGGTGAGGATACGCAGTATTTT.

This clone has only a few counts. V and J are TRBV27 and TRBJ1-5; no reliable D call. The germline V and J ends were trimmed by 6 bases and 4 bases, with 10 bases remaining between them. This CDR3 region has 13 residues. Per the germline V gene, CDR1 is MNHEY and CDR2 is SMNVEV (reference sequence). CDR3 coding DNA: TGTGCCAGCAGCGCAACGAATAATCAGCCCCAGCATTTT. This translates into CASSATNNQPQHF.

This clone occurred a few times. A junction boundary mismatches the germline segment, possibly from a read error. The chain combines TRBV28 with TRBJ1-2, with D possibly being TRBD1 (5 bases). The germline V gene has CDR1 MDHEN and CDR2 SYDVKM. The CDR3 covers 13 residues. In nucleotides, the CDR3 is TGTGCCAGTAGTTTAATGGGGACGAATGGCTACACCTTC. It encodes CASSLMGTNGYTF.

This chain uses TRBV10-1 with TRBJ1-4; D possibly corresponds to TRBD1 (5 bases). The ends were cut back, 4 bases at V and 8 bases at J, with 14 bases in the middle. CDR3 length: 14 residues. Germline-derived CDR1 and CDR2 are WNHNN and SYGVQD (reference sequence). The CDR3 DNA sequence: TGCGCCAGCAGTGCTGGGACCCCGGGAGAAAAACTGTTTTTT. Protein product: CASSAGTPGEKLFF.

This chain connects TRBV6-5 to TRBJ1-1; D possibly corresponds to TRBD1 (6 bases). The CDR3 contains 14 residues. Germline CDR1 MNHEY, CDR2 SVGAGI. Between the trimmed V and J ends, which lost 4 bases and 7 bases, there was a span of 16 bases. The CDR3 spells CASSFPGHLNEAFF. DNA of the CDR3: TGTGCCAGCAGTTTTCCGGGACACCTAAATGAAGCTTTCTTT.

This sequence joins TRBV19 and TRBJ1-1; D is uncertain. The V gene lost 3 bases and the J gene lost 3 bases, with 8 bases spanning the gap. The CDR3 spans 13 residues. CDR1 and CDR2 from the germline V gene are LNHDA and SQIVND (reference sequence). The CDR3 DNA is TGTGCCAGTAGTATCGGCAGAGACACTGAAGCTTTCTTT. Amino acid sequence: CASSIGRDTEAFF.

This rearrangement joins TRBV4-2 to TRBJ2-7, with TRBD2 matching over 10 bases. The V gene's germline CDR1 is LGHNA and CDR2 YNFKEQ. CDR3 length: 17 amino acids. The ends lost 0 bases at V and 0 bases at J; junction bases unmatched: 5. The CDR3 is CASSQDGPSGSSYEQYF. The CDR3 DNA reads as TGTGCCAGCAGCCAAGATGGGCCTAGCGGGAGCTCCTACGAGCAGTACTTC.